What follows are 14 T cell receptor beta chains derived from one specimen sequenced in a study of cytomegalovirus exposure and HLA in healthy donors. Clones were sequenced by immunoSEQ multiplex PCR, and TCRdb holds only the in-frame ones, with some missing. Of 150,000 to 200,000 clones in the sample, approximately 83% were seen once. Material: PBMCs. These receptors were taken from a woman aged 18-29 years in good health and CMV-seropositive.

This sequence joins TRBV19 and TRBJ1-6; D is ambiguous. This CDR3 contains 14 residues. Germline CDR1 is LNHDA and CDR2 is SQIVND (reference sequence). V gave up 8 bases and J gave up 3 bases, with 11 bases separating them. As DNA, the CDR3 is TGTGCCAGTCGGCGGCAGATCTATAATTCACCCCTCCACTTT. Protein product: CASRRQIYNSPLHF.

The V call is TRBV18, the J call TRBJ2-1; D perhaps matches TRBD1 (5 bases). V was clipped by 2 bases and J by 2 bases, with 10 bases between them. Germline CDR1 is KGHSH and CDR2 is LQKENI. The length of the CDR3 is 15 residues. The CDR3 region has the DNA TGTGCCAGCTCACCAAAAGGGGCCACCTACAATGAGCAGTTCTTC. It codes for CASSPKGATYNEQFF.

The rearrangement uses TRBV7-9 and TRBJ1-6; 7 bases match TRBD1. V gave up 5 bases and J gave up 6 bases; unmatched junction bases: 7. The germline V gene encodes CDR1 SEHNR and CDR2 FQNEAQ (reference sequence). This CDR3 has 15 residues. CDR3 nucleotide sequence: TGTGCCAGCAGCCGTTCACAGGGGTCTAATTCACCCCTCCACTTT. Residues: CASSRSQGSNSPLHF.

As to this clone: A read error may account for a junction end that differs from germline. The CDR3 is CASSQDGTGGEKLFF. The CDR3 coding sequence is TGCGCCAGCAGTCAAGACGGGACAGGGGGTGAAAAACTGTTTTTT. This chain uses TRBV4-1 with TRBJ1-4; TRBD1 matches at 11 bases. This CDR3 is 15 amino acids long. Germline CDR1 and CDR2: MGHRA and YSYEKL.

The genes are TRBV5-1 and TRBJ1-2; D not certain. The CDR3 covers 13 residues. The V end was cut by 2 bases, the J end by 4 bases, with 9 bases between. CDR1 and CDR2 from the germline V gene are SGHRS and YFSETQ. DNA of the CDR3: TGCGCCAGCAGCTTACAACACAGCTATGGCTACACCTTC. It encodes CASSLQHSYGYTF.

The J gene is TRBJ2-1, the V gene TRBV7-9, with TRBD2 matching 8 bases. This CDR3 comprises 14 residues. Germline V gene sequence: CDR1 SEHNR, CDR2 FQNEAQ (reference sequence). The V and J ends lost 5 bases and 8 bases, in that order; junction bases with no gene match: 8. The CDR3 is CASSPHSGNYEQFF. The CDR3 DNA reads as TGTGCCAGCAGCCCCCATAGCGGGAATTATGAGCAGTTCTTC.

This chain links TRBV6-1 with TRBJ1-2, with D possibly TRBD1 on 6 matching bases. Germline CDR1 MNHNS, CDR2 SASEGT. The V gene lost 4 bases and the J gene lost 4 bases, with 16 bases spanning the gap. The CDR3 extends over 15 amino acids. The CDR3 loop is CASSVPTGSSYGYTF. The DNA for the CDR3 is TGTGCCAGCAGTGTACCCACAGGGTCTTCCTATGGCTACACCTTC.

The genes are TRBV6-5 and TRBJ1-5, with D perhaps TRBD1 (5 bases). With 3 bases removed from V and 8 bases from J, the gap between germline ends came to 14 bases. There are 14 residues in the CDR3. The germline V gene has CDR1 MNHEY and CDR2 SVGAGI. The CDR3, as DNA: TGTGCCAGCAGTTATTATGGACAAGGGGAGCCCCAGCATTTT. Translated, it gives CASSYYGQGEPQHF.

This clone was picked up many times. The chain has TRBV29-1 and TRBJ1-2; D is undetermined. With 2 bases removed from V and 0 bases from J, the gap between germline ends came to 10 bases. In germline, CDR1 is SQVTM, CDR2 ANQGSEA. The CDR3 loop spans 14 amino acids. CDR3 loop: CSVEHRIPNYGYTF. CDR3 bases: TGCAGCGTTGAACACAGAATACCTAACTATGGCTACACCTTC.

The chain uses TRBV7-8 and TRBJ1-5; 9 bases are shared with TRBD1. V gave up 0 bases and J gave up 4 bases; unmatched junction bases: 1. Germline-derived CDR1 and CDR2 are SGHVS and FQNEAQ. This CDR3 is built from 15 residues. Here the CDR3 DNA reads TGTGCCAGCAGCTTAGCGGGACAGGGAAATCAGCCCCAGCATTTT. Translating it yields CASSLAGQGNQPQHF.

The V gene is TRBV19, the J gene TRBJ1-1, with TRBD1 matching over 8 bases. Germline assignment: CDR1 LNHDA and CDR2 SQIVND (reference sequence). V lost 6 bases and J lost 4; bases outside the gene matches: 16. The CDR3 is 17 residues long. The CDR3 nucleotides are TGTGCCAGTAGCACAAGACGCGGACAGGGAATGGGCACTGAAGCTTTCTTT. This gives the protein CASSTRRGQGMGTEAFF.

J is TRBJ2-4 and V is TRBV4-3; maybe TRBD1 (5 bases). This CDR3 is built from 18 residues. V dropped 2 bases and J dropped 6 bases, with 23 bases sitting between them. The V gene's germline CDR1 is LGHNA and CDR2 YSLEER. CDR3 loop: CASSQFRGFQGSGNIQYF. CDR3 coding DNA: TGCGCCAGCAGCCAATTTAGGGGATTCCAGGGATCTGGAAACATTCAGTACTTC.

This chain connects TRBV2 to TRBJ2-1; a weak D match, TRBD1 (5 bases). The CDR3 contains 11 residues. Germline CDR1 reads SNHLY; CDR2 reads FYNNEI. V was shortened by 7 bases and J by 12 bases, with 13 bases between the two germline ends. As DNA, the CDR3 is TGTGCCAGCACTCTTCAGGGTACGCAGTTCTTC. Protein product: CASTLQGTQFF.

This chain uses TRBV9 with TRBJ2-1; a weak D match, TRBD2 (5 bases). The CDR3 is 13 residues long. Trimming left V 6 bases short and J 10 bases short, with 17 bases between. Germline CDR1 is SGDLS and CDR2 is YYNGEE. DNA of the CDR3: TGTGCCAGCACCATAACCCTAGAGGGCGAGCAGTTCTTC. Translated: CASTITLEGEQFF.